This TCR beta chain was retrieved from a study of OX40 agonist ivuxolimab in advanced cancers. About the research overall: Ivuxolimab, an agonist antibody against OX40 (CD134), was given to patients. Study outcomes and limitations: Doses of 0.1 to 3.0 mg/kg were accompanied by clonal expansion of CD4+ and CD8+ blood T cells by week 6.

Sequencing used immunoSEQ multiplex PCR; TCRdb keeps in-frame clones, though not all of them. The sample has roughly 90,000 clones; more than 75% are singletons. This clone was seen only once. What it recognizes is unknown. The material sequenced was CD4+ or CD8+ T cells sorted from blood, taken in a trial of the OX40 agonist ivuxolimab. The clonotype was recovered from an adult with an advanced solid tumor such as melanoma, head and neck, liver or kidney cancer.

For the CDR3, the DNA is TGTGCCAGCAGCTGGGGACAGGGGGCGCGAGATTCGTATGGCTACACCTTC. Translated, it gives CASSWGQGARDSYGYTF. The chain links TRBV11-3 to TRBJ1-2; 12 bases line up with TRBD1. CDR3 size: 17 residues. The V gene's germline CDR1 is SGHNT and CDR2 YENEEA. The ends lost 4 bases at V and 5 bases at J; junction bases unmatched: 11.